These 2 T cell receptor beta chains were sequenced from one sample in a study of OX40 agonist ivuxolimab in advanced cancers. Method: immunoSEQ multiplex PCR; TCRdb's copy keeps in-frame clones and lacks some. The data show 74,000 or so clones, with around 93% seen just once and more than 13% held by the top ten. Material: CD4+ or CD8+ T cells sorted from blood, obtained in a trial of the OX40 agonist ivuxolimab. These receptors were taken from an adult with an advanced solid tumor such as melanoma, head and neck, liver or kidney cancer.

Comment on this clone: Other nucleotide sequences in the sample specify the same CDR3. This rearrangement joins TRBV27 to TRBJ1-1, with D unclear. This CDR3 has 14 residues. Trimming cost V 0 bases and J 1 base, with 6 bases left between them. Germline CDR1 and CDR2: MNHEY and SMNVEV (reference sequence). This chain's CDR3 is CASSLSGPNTEAFF. CDR3 coding DNA: TGTGCCAGCAGTTTATCCGGCCCGAACACTGAAGCTTTCTTT.

This clone was observed once. This chain connects TRBV9 to TRBJ1-2; 8 nucleotides align to TRBD1. V dropped 3 bases and J dropped 5; count of bases not matched to a gene: 6. The CDR3 contains 14 residues. In germline, CDR1 is SGDLS, CDR2 YYNGEE. CDR3 in DNA: TGTGCCAGCAGCGCAGACAGGGGCGGGTATGGCTACACCTTC. The encoded protein is CASSADRGGYGYTF. Complete variable domain (other parts from reference TRBV9 and TRBJ1-2): DSGVTQTPKHLITATGQRVTLRCSPRSGDLSVYWYQQSLDQGLQFLIQYYNGEERAKGNILERFSAQQFPDLHSELNLSSLELGDSALYFCASSADRGGYGYTFGSGTRLTVV.